Presented here are 27 T cell receptor beta chains from one specimen sequenced in a study of blood T cell repertoires in COVID-19. Sequenced by immunoSEQ multiplex PCR; TCRdb stores in-frame clones only, minus some. The data show hundreds of thousands of clones, about 92% seen once. Sequencing used PBMCs or T cells enriched from blood (not recorded which). The receptors derive from a man aged 60 to 75 who had recovered from COVID-19.

Details on this clone: A junction boundary mismatches the germline segment, possibly from a read error. The chain links TRBV18 to TRBJ1-1, with D unclear. CDR1 is KGHSH, CDR2 LQKENI, per germline. This CDR3 contains 13 residues. The CDR3: CASSTRRNAEAFF. DNA for the CDR3: TGTGCCAGCTCTACCCGGAGGAACGCTGAAGCTTTCTTT.

V and J are TRBV6-6 and TRBJ2-2, with TRBD1 matching 7 bases. J gave up 3 bases and V 6 bases, and 10 bases lay outside the gene matches. CDR1 and CDR2 from the germline V gene are MNHNY and SVGAGI (reference sequence). The CDR3 runs to 16 residues. CDR3 bases: TGTGCCAGCAGAGTCCCGGGACAGATTTACACCGGGGAGCTGTTTTTT. Encoded protein: CASRVPGQIYTGELFF.

The V call is TRBV7-9, the J call TRBJ1-6, with D possibly being TRBD1 (5 bases). From germline, CDR1 is SEHNR and CDR2 FQNEAQ (reference sequence). Trimming left V 3 bases short and J 10 bases short, with 13 bases between. CDR3 length: 14 residues. The CDR3: CASSLEGTLSPLHF. The CDR3 DNA reads as TGTGCCAGCAGCTTGGAGGGGACGTTGTCACCCCTCCACTTT.

The rearrangement joins TRBV6-5 to TRBJ1-3; 7 bases map to TRBD1. V shed 6 bases and J 2 bases; nucleotides not matched to a gene: 7. The CDR3 consists of 15 residues. CDR1 is MNHEY and CDR2 is SVGAGI in the germline V gene. The CDR3 region is CASRSTGIAGNTIYF. The CDR3 DNA reads as TGTGCCAGCAGGTCGACAGGGATTGCTGGAAACACCATATATTTT.

In this sample, this clone turned up once. The V gene is TRBV18, the J gene TRBJ1-5, with D perhaps matching TRBD1 (5 bases). V lost 5 bases and J 4 bases, leaving 18 bases between the germline ends. CDR3 size: 16 residues. The germline V gene encodes CDR1 KGHSH and CDR2 LQKENI. Here the CDR3 DNA reads TGTGCCAGCTCAGCCATGTTACAGGTCGGGAATCAGCCCCAGCATTTT. Amino acid sequence: CASSAMLQVGNQPQHF.

The chain links TRBV29-1 to TRBJ2-3; TRBD2 matches at 7 bases. Looked up from germline, CDR1 is SQVTM and CDR2 is ANQGSEA. The CDR3 has 13 residues. V was clipped by 4 bases and J by 5 bases; unmatched bases: 6. The CDR3 region has the DNA TGCAGCGTTGCGCCGGGAGGAGGAGATACGCAGTATTTT. Its protein product is CSVAPGGGDTQYF.

The chain recombines TRBV6-4 with TRBJ1-5, with a tentative D call TRBD1 (6 bases). The CDR3 spans 13 residues. Germline V gene data show CDR1 as MRHNA and CDR2 as SNTAGT. V was clipped by 0 bases and J by 6 bases, with 6 bases between them. The CDR3 DNA reads TGTGCCAGCAGTGACTCGACAGGTCAGCCCCAGCATTTT. This sequence encodes CASSDSTGQPQHF.

As to this clone: The junction departs from the called germline gene at one end, perhaps through a read error. The J gene is TRBJ1-1, the V gene TRBV7-3, with a tentative D call TRBD1 (6 bases). Germline V lookup: CDR1 SGHTA, CDR2 FQGTGA. This CDR3 spans 14 amino acids. The CDR3 nucleotides read TGTGCCAGCAGCTTAAGTACAGGGAACGCTGAAGCTTTCTTT. Amino acids: CASSLSTGNAEAFF.

The genes are TRBV27 and TRBJ2-7; D is possibly TRBD2 (5 bases). The V end lost 6 bases, the J end lost 5 bases, and 17 bases lay between the germline ends. This CDR3 has 14 amino acids. Germline lookup yields CDR1 MNHEY and CDR2 SMNVEV (reference sequence). The CDR3 loop reads CASRRAEVINEQYF. The CDR3 DNA reads as TGTGCCAGCAGGCGAGCGGAGGTGATCAACGAGCAGTACTTC.

This chain joins TRBV30 and TRBJ2-3; the match to TRBD2 covers 8 bases. This CDR3 comprises 16 residues. Germline V lookup: CDR1 GTSNPN, CDR2 SVGIG (reference sequence). The J segment lost 5 bases and the V segment lost 0 bases, leaving 10 bases of the junction unmatched. CDR3 sequence (DNA): TGTGCCTGGAGTGTTCGCCGGGGACTAGGAAGAGATACGCAGTATTTT. This codes for CAWSVRRGLGRDTQYF.

This rearrangement joins TRBV7-3 to TRBJ1-1; D not certain. Germline CDR1 is SGHTA and CDR2 is FQGTGA. The CDR3 runs 13 residues. V was cut by 5 bases and J by 7 bases, with 14 bases left in between. The CDR3 sequence is CASSPQQILEAFF. In DNA, the CDR3 is TGTGCCAGCAGCCCCCAACAGATTCTTGAAGCTTTCTTT.

The CDR3 DNA is TGTGCCAGCAGCCCCCCAGCAGGGGGATACCAGCCCCAGCATTTT. Protein product: CASSPPAGGYQPQHF. This sequence joins TRBV6-5 and TRBJ1-5; 7 bases agree with TRBD1. Germline loops: CDR1 MNHEY, CDR2 SVGAGI. This CDR3 has 15 residues. The trim removed 6 bases at V and 7 bases at J, leaving 12 bases unmatched.

This clone was counted between two and nine times. The chain has TRBV5-5 and TRBJ2-2; D unclear. There are 11 residues in the CDR3. Trimming pared 4 bases from V and 4 bases from J, leaving 2 bases between. Per the germline V gene, CDR1 is SGHKS and CDR2 is YYEKEE (reference sequence). CDR3 sequence: CASSRTGELFF. The CDR3 bases are TGTGCCAGCAGCCGCACCGGGGAGCTGTTTTTT.

This chain uses TRBV15 with TRBJ2-1; TRBD1 matches at 8 bases. Germline V gene lookup returns CDR1 LNHNV and CDR2 YYDKDF (reference sequence). V was clipped by 1 base and J by 8 bases; unmatched bases: 7. This CDR3 is built from 15 residues. CDR3 residues: CATSRVRTGHDEQFF. The DNA of the CDR3 is TGTGCCACCAGCAGAGTGAGGACAGGGCACGATGAGCAGTTCTTC. Full variable domain (remainder filled in from reference TRBV15 and TRBJ2-1): DAMVIQNPRYQVTQFGKPVTLSCSQTLNHNVMYWYQQKSSQAPKLLFHYYDKDFNNEADTPDNFQSRRPNTSFCFLDIRSPGLGDTAMYLCATSRVRTGHDEQFFGPGTRLTVL.

J is TRBJ2-5 and V is TRBV7-8; weak D call: TRBD2 (6 bases). Trimming removed 5 bases from V and 4 bases from J, with 14 bases in between. In germline, CDR1 is SGHVS, CDR2 FQNEAQ. There are 14 residues in the CDR3. The CDR3 DNA sequence: TGTGCCAGCAGCCCACCGGGACTTCTAGAGACCCAGTACTTC. This encodes CASSPPGLLETQYF.

This clone was counted a single time. The V and J genes are TRBV5-4 and TRBJ1-2; D is possibly TRBD1 (6 bases). CDR1 SGHNT and CDR2 YYREEE come from the germline V gene (reference sequence). The V gene lost 0 bases and the J gene lost 4 bases, with 10 bases spanning the gap. The CDR3 covers 14 residues. DNA of the CDR3: TGTGCCAGCAGCTTGGCCGGGACACCCTATGGCTACACCTTC. Translating it yields CASSLAGTPYGYTF.

The chain uses TRBV5-1 and TRBJ1-2; 11 bases are shared with TRBD1. Germline V CDR1 and CDR2: SGHRS, YFSETQ. The CDR3 is 14 amino acids. The ends lost 4 bases at V and 8 bases at J; junction bases unmatched: 7. The CDR3 loop reads CASSISGQGDGYTF. Here the CDR3 DNA reads TGCGCCAGCAGCATATCGGGACAGGGGGACGGCTACACCTTC.

The V and J genes are TRBV2 and TRBJ2-3, with D tentatively TRBD2 (5 bases). Deletions cut 0 bases from V and 0 bases from J, with 10 bases between. Germline V gene lookup returns CDR1 SNHLY and CDR2 FYNNEI. CDR3 length: 16 residues. The CDR3 DNA reads TGTGCCAGCAGTGAAGCGCTTCGGGGTAGCACAGATACGCAGTATTTT. Translation: CASSEALRGSTDTQYF.

This chain connects TRBV4-1 to TRBJ1-2; no definite D call. CDR1 is MGHRA, CDR2 YSYEKL, per germline. Trimming left V 0 bases short and J 8 bases short, with 16 bases between. The CDR3 contains 15 residues. CDR3 region: CASSQEPRSSGGYTF. In nucleotides, the CDR3 is TGCGCCAGCAGCCAAGAGCCCCGTTCGTCGGGGGGCTACACCTTC.

The V and J genes are TRBV5-4 and TRBJ2-7; TRBD2 agrees at 12 bases. CDR3 size: 15 residues. CDR1 SGHNT and CDR2 YYREEE come from the germline V gene (reference sequence). With 2 bases clipped from V and 6 bases from J, the junction kept 6 bases outside the gene matches. CDR3 nucleotides: TGTGCCAGCAGCTTCCGGACTAGCGGGGTTATCGAGCAGTACTTC. It is translated as CASSFRTSGVIEQYF.

The CDR3 DNA reads as TGCGCCAGCAGCCAAGCAGGGGCCGAGAATTCACCCCTCCACTTT. Amino acids: CASSQAGAENSPLHF. The chain recombines TRBV4-1 with TRBJ1-6, with D tentatively TRBD1 (6 bases). Germline assignment: CDR1 MGHRA and CDR2 YSYEKL. This CDR3 is built from 15 residues. V lost 1 base, J lost 7 bases, and 11 bases lay in between.

The chain uses TRBV11-2 and TRBJ2-3; TRBD2 matches 12 bases. After removal of 3 bases from V and 5 bases from J, the junction contained 6 bases not matched to a gene. The length of the CDR3 is 16 residues. Germline CDR1 reads SGHAT; CDR2 reads FQNNGV. This chain's CDR3 is CASSLTSGSSGDTQYF. The CDR3 DNA is TGTGCCAGCAGCTTGACTAGCGGGAGTTCGGGAGATACGCAGTATTTT.

This chain joins TRBV5-6 and TRBJ1-2; no firm D call. The CDR3 extends over 12 amino acids. Trimming took off 1 base at V and 8 bases at J, with 9 bases between the two ends. Germline CDR1 SGHDT, CDR2 YYEEEE. The CDR3 is CASSLSGYGYTF. In DNA, the CDR3 is TGTGCCAGCAGCTTGTCGGGGTACGGCTACACCTTC.

The chain has TRBV19 and TRBJ1-3; D uncertain. The germline V gene has CDR1 LNHDA and CDR2 SQIVND (reference sequence). This CDR3 has 15 residues. Between the trimmed V and J ends, which lost 3 bases and 0 bases, there was a span of 9 bases. The CDR3 coding sequence is TGTGCCAGTAGTATCACAGAAAACTCTGGAAACACCATATATTTT. It translates to CASSITENSGNTIYF.

The chain carries TRBV5-1 and TRBJ1-1; 7 bases match TRBD1. With V trimmed by 3 bases and J by 6 bases, 17 bases remained unmatched. There are 17 residues in the CDR3. The V gene's germline CDR1 is SGHRS and CDR2 YFSETQ. CDR3 sequence: CASSSTGSSLPSAEAFF. CDR3 DNA sequence: TGCGCCAGCAGCTCGACAGGGTCGTCTTTACCTAGTGCTGAAGCTTTCTTT.

The chain uses TRBV6-6 and TRBJ2-1; 8 positions match TRBD2. The germline V gene encodes CDR1 MNHNY and CDR2 SVGAGI (reference sequence). This CDR3 region has 15 residues. J lost 9 bases, V lost 7 bases, and 14 bases had no gene match. CDR3 coding DNA: TGTGCCAGCAAGCCCGAAGCGGGGGCTTGGAGTGAGCAGTTCTTC. Protein: CASKPEAGAWSEQFF.

The rearrangement links TRBV18 to TRBJ1-2, with a weak D call TRBD1 (6 bases). Trimming removed 3 bases from V and 2 bases from J, with 16 bases in between. The germline gives CDR1 KGHSH, CDR2 LQKENI. The CDR3 contains 16 residues. CDR3 nucleotides: TGTGCCAGCTCACCGAATTCCGGACAGCTGAACTATGGCTACACCTTC. Translated: CASSPNSGQLNYGYTF.